A selection of T cell receptor beta chains follows, all from one sample in a study of regulatory T cells in long-lasting Graves disease. From the multiplex PCR reads, TCRdb called clonotypes with MiXCR, one entry per CDR3 protein. The table records approximately 540,000 distinct CDR3 sequences, more than 10% of them present only once. These data are also associated with another study on T cells in Graves' hyperthyroidism and ophthalmopathy.

This specimen was peripheral blood mononuclear cells (PBMCs), taken at new diagnosis, from a patient treated with antithyroid drugs. Receptor source: a woman aged 25 to 45 with Graves disease. Each CDR3 is given with its conserved first and last residue. Each record gives: J gene, CDR3 length, clone size, D gene, V gene, CDR3 protein, CDR3 DNA. A D gene is named only where the DNA matches it firmly. The listing skips clone size in some rows; elsewhere it reads once, few, many or a size class.

TRBJ1-5,13,many,TRBD1,TRBV18,CASSPDRAQPQHF,TGTGCCAGCAGCCCCGACAGGGCACAGCCCCAGCATTTT
TRBJ1-1,12,many,-,TRBV12-3/TRBV12-4,CATSSGWTEAFF,TGTGCCACCTCCTCGGGTTGGACTGAAGCTTTCTTT
TRBJ2-3,14,few,-,TRBV4-1,CASSPILRTDTQYF,TGCGCCAGCAGCCCGATTCTTAGGACAGATACGCAGTATTTT
TRBJ1-2,13,many,-,TRBV12-3/TRBV12-4,CASSLARGDGYTF,TGTGCCAGCAGCCTAGCGAGGGGGGACGGCTACACCTTC
TRBJ2-5,17,many,-,TRBV7-9,CASSHRWRGNRGETQYF,TGTGCCAGCAGCCACCGATGGAGGGGGAATAGGGGAGAGACCCAGTACTTC
TRBJ2-1,18,many,TRBD2,TRBV28,CASKGAKGLAGSYNEQFF,TGTGCCAGCAAGGGGGCAAAGGGACTAGCGGGTTCCTACAATGAGCAGTTCTTC
TRBJ2-7,15,many,TRBD2,TRBV5-1,CASSLGLAGLIEQYF,TGCGCCAGCAGCCTCGGACTAGCGGGGTTAATCGAGCAGTACTTC
TRBJ2-1,17,many,TRBD2,TRBV12-3/TRBV12-4,CASSLAPTPGLAYEQFF,TGTGCCAGCAGTTTAGCGCCTACCCCGGGACTAGCTTATGAGCAGTTCTTC
TRBJ2-1,13,many,-,TRBV25-1,CASSELGVNEQFF,TGTGCCAGCAGTGAACTGGGGGTCAATGAGCAGTTCTTC
TRBJ1-6,15,few,-,TRBV12-3/TRBV12-4,CASSLGTGNNSPLHF,TGTGCCAGCAGTTTGGGGACCGGCAACAATTCACCCCTCCACTTT
TRBJ2-2,18,many,-,TRBV14,CASSPRRSDRSNTGELFF,TGTGCCAGCAGCCCAAGACGATCCGACAGGTCGAACACCGGGGAGCTGTTTTTT
TRBJ2-2,12,many,-,TRBV11-2,CASSLVPGELFF,TGTGCCAGCAGCTTAGTTCCCGGGGAGCTGTTTTTT
TRBJ2-7,15,many,TRBD1,TRBV19,CASSTLRDSTYEQYF,TGTGCCAGTAGTACCCTCCGGGACAGTACCTACGAGCAGTACTTC
TRBJ2-1,15,many,TRBD2,TRBV2,CASIVEAGTYNEQFF,TGTGCCAGCATCGTGGAAGCGGGGACTTACAATGAGCAGTTCTTC
TRBJ1-2,13,many,TRBD1,TRBV13,CASSLGQGAGYTF,TGTGCCAGCAGCTTAGGGCAGGGGGCTGGCTACACCTTC
TRBJ2-3,16,many,TRBD2,TRBV18,CASSPPGLASTDTQYF,TGTGCCAGCTCACCACCGGGACTAGCGAGCACAGATACGCAGTATTTT
TRBJ1-1,12,many,-,TRBV6-1,CASKAGHTEAFF,TGTGCCAGCAAAGCAGGCCACACTGAAGCTTTCTTT
TRBJ2-1,16,-,TRBD2,TRBV20-1,CSARDLRTSGSNEQFF,TGCAGTGCTAGAGATTTGAGGACTAGCGGGAGCAATGAGCAGTTCTTC
TRBJ2-2,15,many,TRBD1,TRBV19,CASSTTGAVTGELFF,TGTGCCAGTAGTACCACAGGGGCCGTCACCGGGGAGCTGTTTTTT
TRBJ1-4,14,many,TRBD1,TRBV19,CASRLLQGDEKLFF,TGTGCCAGTAGGTTACTGCAGGGGGATGAAAAACTGTTTTTT
TRBJ2-5,14,many,-,TRBV15,CATSSWDSAETQYF,TGTGCCACCAGCAGCTGGGACTCAGCCGAGACCCAGTACTTC
TRBJ1-1,15,few,TRBD1,TRBV28,CASSSDRTLNTEAFF,TGTGCCAGCAGTTCGGACAGGACTTTGAACACTGAAGCTTTCTTT
TRBJ2-7,12,many,-,TRBV30,CAWSPQGYEQYF,TGTGCCTGGAGCCCTCAGGGGTACGAGCAGTACTTC
TRBJ2-7,15,many,-,TRBV28,CASSLGPLRDYEQYF,TGTGCCAGCAGTTTAGGGCCACTCCGGGACTACGAGCAGTACTTC
TRBJ2-5,13,many,-,TRBV20-1,CSAPAPGQETQYF,TGCAGTGCCCCCGCTCCGGGGCAAGAGACCCAGTACTTC
TRBJ2-1,14,-,-,TRBV20-1,CSGTTRGLGIEQFF,TGCAGTGGCACGACCAGGGGCCTTGGGATTGAGCAGTTCTTC
TRBJ2-7,16,few,TRBD2,TRBV27,CASSLVVAGGPYEQYF,TGTGCCAGCAGTTTAGTGGTAGCGGGAGGCCCCTACGAGCAGTACTTC
TRBJ1-2,13,few,TRBD1,TRBV30,CAWSPTGSEGYTF,TGTGCCTGGAGTCCGACAGGGTCGGAGGGCTACACCTTC
TRBJ2-1,14,few,-,TRBV19,CASRDGSSYNEQFF,TGTGCCAGTCGCGACGGAAGCTCCTACAATGAGCAGTTCTTC
TRBJ2-1,15,many,-,TRBV11-2,CASSSLQGKDNEQFF,TGTGCCAGCAGCTCCCTACAAGGGAAAGACAATGAGCAGTTCTTC
TRBJ2-1,15,-,TRBD2,TRBV9,CASSVTSGISNEQFF,TGTGCCAGCAGCGTGACTAGCGGGATATCGAATGAGCAGTTCTTC